Listed here are 7 T cell receptor beta chains from one sample, sequenced in a study of CD8 T cells in ankylosing spondylitis. TCRdb passed the 5' RACE reads through MiXCR, listing each CDR3 protein once. The data contain 450,000 or so distinct CDR3 sequences, approximately 26% of them singletons. Study results and limitations: Ankylosing spondylitis blood appeared to be characterized by a TCR beta motif of under 10 highly homologous variants.

Their target antigens are unknown. Sequenced: blood, either unsorted or a sorted T cell fraction (not recorded which). Receptors were obtained from a male donor with ankylosing spondylitis.

The sample holds many counts of this clonotype. This chain uses TRBV4-2 with TRBJ1-4; possible D gene TRBD1, 5 bases. Deletions cut 4 bases from V and 2 bases from J, with 8 bases between. CDR3 size: 14 residues. Looked up from germline, CDR1 is LGHNA and CDR2 is YNFKEQ. The CDR3 reads CASSPGGTNEKLFF. The CDR3 region has the DNA TGTGCCAGCAGCCCCGGGGGTACTAATGAAAAACTGTTTTTT.

This chain uses TRBV18 with TRBJ1-5; no clear D. From germline, CDR1 is KGHSH and CDR2 LQKENI. This CDR3 is built from 16 residues. V lost 5 bases and J 0 bases, leaving 14 bases between the germline ends. The CDR3, as DNA: TGTGCCAGCTCATTCGGACGGGGTAATAGCAATCAGCCCCAGCATTTT. It encodes CASSFGRGNSNQPQHF.

This clonotype was observed a few times. This rearrangement joins TRBV20-1 to TRBJ1-1; D is uncertain. The CDR3 has 14 residues. Germline CDR1 and CDR2: DFQATT and SNEGSKA (reference sequence). With 3 bases removed from V and 0 bases from J, the gap between germline ends came to 11 bases. DNA for the CDR3: TGCAGTGCTAGCTTCGATCAGGTGAACACTGAAGCTTTCTTT. Protein sequence: CSASFDQVNTEAFF.

The CDR3 nucleotides are TGTGCCAGCAGATTGACAGGGGGCGCATCGGCTTTCTTT. Translation: CASRLTGGASAFF. This chain joins TRBV5-6 and TRBJ1-1, with 10 positions matching TRBD1. Germline V gene data show CDR1 as SGHDT and CDR2 as YYEEEE. CDR3 length: 13 residues. V shed 5 bases, J shed 11 bases, and the junction held 9 bases outside the gene matches.

This clonotype turned up a few times. V and J are TRBV5-1 and TRBJ2-7, with 14 bases lining up with TRBD2. V shed 4 bases and J 2 bases; nucleotides not matched to a gene: 8. CDR1 is SGHRS and CDR2 is YFSETQ in the germline V gene. This CDR3 is 17 amino acids long. CDR3 nucleotide sequence: TGCGCCAGCAGCGCAGGGACTAGCGGGAGAGGCGCCTACGAGCAGTACTTC. It specifies CASSAGTSGRGAYEQYF.

This clonotype was seen a few times. V is TRBV11-2 and J is TRBJ1-5; D possibly corresponds to TRBD1 (5 bases). Germline V gives CDR1 SGHAT, CDR2 FQNNGV. This CDR3 contains 15 residues. With 5 bases removed from V and 3 bases from J, the gap between germline ends came to 14 bases. CDR3 nucleotide sequence: TGTGCCAGCAGCCCTAGACCGGGGCCCAATCAGCCCCAGCATTTT. Translated: CASSPRPGPNQPQHF.

V is TRBV18 and J is TRBJ2-1; 9 bases are a match to TRBD1. Germline lookup yields CDR1 KGHSH and CDR2 LQKENI. Trimming at V came to 3 bases and at J to 3 bases, leaving 12 bases not matched to a gene. CDR3 length equals 18 residues. The chain's CDR3 is CASSPSIGDREFYNEQFF. As DNA, the CDR3 is TGTGCCAGCTCACCCTCCATAGGGGACAGGGAGTTCTACAATGAGCAGTTCTTC. Full variable domain (remainder filled in from reference TRBV18 and TRBJ2-1): NAGVMQNPRHLVRRRGQEARLRCSPMKGHSHVYWYRQLPEEGLKFMVYLQKENIIDESGMPKERFSAEFPKEGPSILRIQQVVRGDSAAYFCASSPSIGDREFYNEQFFGPGTRLTVL.